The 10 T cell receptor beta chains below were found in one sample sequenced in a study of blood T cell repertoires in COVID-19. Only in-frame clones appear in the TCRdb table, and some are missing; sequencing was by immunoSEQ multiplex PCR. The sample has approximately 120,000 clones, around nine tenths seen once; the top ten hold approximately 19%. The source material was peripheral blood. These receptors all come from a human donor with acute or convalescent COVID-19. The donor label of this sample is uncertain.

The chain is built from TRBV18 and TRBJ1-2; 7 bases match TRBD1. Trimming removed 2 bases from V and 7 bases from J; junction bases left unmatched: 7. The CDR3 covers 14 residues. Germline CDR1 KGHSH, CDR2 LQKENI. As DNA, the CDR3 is TGTGCCAGCTCACCAAGCCGGGCAGGGGGTGGCTACACCTTC. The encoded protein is CASSPSRAGGGYTF.

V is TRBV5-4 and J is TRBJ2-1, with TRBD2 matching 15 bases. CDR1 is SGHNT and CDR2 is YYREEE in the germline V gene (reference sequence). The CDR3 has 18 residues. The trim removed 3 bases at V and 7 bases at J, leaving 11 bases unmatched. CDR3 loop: CASSSPGLAGGGVNEQFF. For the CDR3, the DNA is TGTGCCAGCAGCTCCCCGGGACTAGCGGGAGGCGGGGTAAATGAGCAGTTCTTC.

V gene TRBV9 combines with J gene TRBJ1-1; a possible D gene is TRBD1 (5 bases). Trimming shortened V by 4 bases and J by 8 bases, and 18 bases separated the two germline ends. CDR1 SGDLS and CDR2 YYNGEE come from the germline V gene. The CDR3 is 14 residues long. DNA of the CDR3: TGTGCCAGCAGCCCAATCCCATACGGACAAGAAGCTTTCTTT. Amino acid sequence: CASSPIPYGQEAFF.

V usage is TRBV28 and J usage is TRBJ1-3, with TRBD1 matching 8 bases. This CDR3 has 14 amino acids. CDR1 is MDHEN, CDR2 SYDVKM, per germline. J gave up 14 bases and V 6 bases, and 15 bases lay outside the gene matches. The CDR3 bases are TGTGCCAGCAGCCCCGGACAGTCCTCAGGGGGCCTATATTTT. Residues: CASSPGQSSGGLYF.

In DNA, the CDR3 is TGTGCCAGCAGTTTAATGTCTCTAGCCAAAAACATTCAGTACTTC. Protein: CASSLMSLAKNIQYF. J is TRBJ2-4 and V is TRBV28, with D hard to call. Germline CDR1 MDHEN, CDR2 SYDVKM. This CDR3 is built from 15 residues. Trimming took off 2 bases at V and 0 bases at J, with 8 bases between the two ends.

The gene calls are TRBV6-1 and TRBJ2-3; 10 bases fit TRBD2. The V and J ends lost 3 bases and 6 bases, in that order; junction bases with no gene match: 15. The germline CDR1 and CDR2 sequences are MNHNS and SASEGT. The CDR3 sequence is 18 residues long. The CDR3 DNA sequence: TGTGCCAGCAGTGAGCAGCCCACTAGCGGGATTTCCTCCGATACGCAGTATTTT. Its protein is CASSEQPTSGISSDTQYF.

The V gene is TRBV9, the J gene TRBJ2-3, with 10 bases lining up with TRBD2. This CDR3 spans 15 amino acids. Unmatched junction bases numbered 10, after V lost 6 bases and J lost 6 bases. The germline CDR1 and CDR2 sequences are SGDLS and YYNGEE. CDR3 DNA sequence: TGTGCCAGCAACGAAGCGGGAGGGCCGATCGATACGCAGTATTTT. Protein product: CASNEAGGPIDTQYF. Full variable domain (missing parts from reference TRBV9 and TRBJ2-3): DSGVTQTPKHLITATGQRVTLRCSPRSGDLSVYWYQQSLDQGLQFLIQYYNGEERAKGNILERFSAQQFPDLHSELNLSSLELGDSALYFCASNEAGGPIDTQYFGPGTRLTVL.

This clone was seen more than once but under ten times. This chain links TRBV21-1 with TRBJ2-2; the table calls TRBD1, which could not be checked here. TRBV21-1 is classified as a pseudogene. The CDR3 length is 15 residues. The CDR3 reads CASSNDTANTGELFF. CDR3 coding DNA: TGTGCCAGCAGCAACGACACAGCGAACACCGGGGAGCTGTTTTTT.

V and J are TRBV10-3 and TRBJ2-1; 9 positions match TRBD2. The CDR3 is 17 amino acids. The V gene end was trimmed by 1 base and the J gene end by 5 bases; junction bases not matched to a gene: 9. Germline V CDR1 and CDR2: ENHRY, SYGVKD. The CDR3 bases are TGTGCCATCAGTGAGTTGTCCCTAGCGGGATCCGACAATGAGCAGTTCTTC. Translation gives CAISELSLAGSDNEQFF.

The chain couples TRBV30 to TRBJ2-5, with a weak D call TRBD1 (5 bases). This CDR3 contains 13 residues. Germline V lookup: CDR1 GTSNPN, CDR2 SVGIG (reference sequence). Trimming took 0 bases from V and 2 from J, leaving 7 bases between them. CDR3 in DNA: TGTGCCTGGAGTGTGGGGCAGCAAGAGACCCAGTACTTC. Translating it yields CAWSVGQQETQYF.